The 5 T cell receptor beta chains reported below all come from one sample, sequenced in a study of blood T cell repertoires in COVID-19 (dated by TCRdb to the early 2020s). The receptor library was made with the immunoSEQ multiplex PCR assay. TCRdb re-hosts the immuneACCESS table, in-frame sequences only. Its copies lack some clones; in the studies checked, an unresolved V gene accounts for under half of them, and the cause for the rest is not known. Across this sample there are 150,000 to 200,000 clones, with around 82% seen only once. Clones ranked in the top ten supply 3.6% of the sample. The sequenced sample consisted of PBMCs or T cells enriched from blood (not recorded which). All receptors come from a woman aged 45-65 years in a cohort exposed to, infected with or recovered from COVID-19 (not recorded which).

V usage is TRBV28 and J usage is TRBJ1-2; D gene ambiguous. CDR1 and CDR2 (germline): MDHEN, SYDVKM. This CDR3 has 13 residues. V shed 5 bases and J shed 2 bases, with 9 bases lying between them. The CDR3 region has the DNA TGTGCCAGCAGTAACCAGGCAAACTATGGCTACACCTTC. This encodes CASSNQANYGYTF.

There are a few counts of this clone. The genes are TRBV21-1 and TRBJ1-2. TRBV21-1 constitutes a pseudogene. This CDR3 spans 11 amino acids. The CDR3 protein is CAIGTVYGYTF. DNA for the CDR3: TGTGCCATCGGGACTGTCTATGGCTACACCTTC.

V gene TRBV7-9 combines with J gene TRBJ1-2; 8 nucleotides align to TRBD1. The CDR3 runs to 16 residues. V was pared by 6 bases and J by 5 bases, with 14 bases of the junction left unmatched. Germline assignment: CDR1 SEHNR and CDR2 FQNEAQ (reference sequence). The chain's CDR3 is CASSSTQGAQEYGYTF. For the CDR3, the DNA is TGTGCCAGCAGTTCCACCCAGGGGGCACAGGAGTATGGCTACACCTTC.

The chain employs TRBV6-2 or TRBV6-3 and TRBJ2-5, with a tentative D call TRBD2 (5 bases). The CDR3 covers 11 residues. CDR1 and CDR2 (germline): MNHEY, SVGEGT. V was clipped by 6 bases and J by 7 bases, with 9 bases between them. The CDR3 is CASSIEGTQYF. The CDR3 bases are TGTGCCAGCAGCATCGAGGGGACCCAGTACTTC.

The chain joins TRBV5-1 to TRBJ2-3, with 9 bases identical to TRBD2. Germline V lookup: CDR1 SGHRS, CDR2 YFSETQ. The V segment lost 6 bases and the J segment 1 base; nucleotides outside the gene matches: 6. The CDR3 consists of 15 residues. Here the CDR3 reads CASNQRTSGTDTQYF. CDR3 bases: TGCGCCAGCAACCAGCGGACTAGCGGCACAGATACGCAGTATTTT.